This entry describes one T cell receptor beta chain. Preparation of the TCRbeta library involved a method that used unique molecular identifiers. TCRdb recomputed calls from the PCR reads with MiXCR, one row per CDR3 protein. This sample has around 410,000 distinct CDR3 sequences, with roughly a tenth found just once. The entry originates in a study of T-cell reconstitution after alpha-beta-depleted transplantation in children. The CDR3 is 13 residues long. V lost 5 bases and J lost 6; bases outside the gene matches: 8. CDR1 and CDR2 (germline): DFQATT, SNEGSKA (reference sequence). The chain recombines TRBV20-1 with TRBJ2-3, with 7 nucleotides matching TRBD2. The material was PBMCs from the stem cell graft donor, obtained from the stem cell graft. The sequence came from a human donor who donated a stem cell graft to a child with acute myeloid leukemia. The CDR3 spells CSARDYLEDTQYF. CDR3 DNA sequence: TGCAGTGCTCGGGACTACCTTGAGGATACGCAGTATTTT.